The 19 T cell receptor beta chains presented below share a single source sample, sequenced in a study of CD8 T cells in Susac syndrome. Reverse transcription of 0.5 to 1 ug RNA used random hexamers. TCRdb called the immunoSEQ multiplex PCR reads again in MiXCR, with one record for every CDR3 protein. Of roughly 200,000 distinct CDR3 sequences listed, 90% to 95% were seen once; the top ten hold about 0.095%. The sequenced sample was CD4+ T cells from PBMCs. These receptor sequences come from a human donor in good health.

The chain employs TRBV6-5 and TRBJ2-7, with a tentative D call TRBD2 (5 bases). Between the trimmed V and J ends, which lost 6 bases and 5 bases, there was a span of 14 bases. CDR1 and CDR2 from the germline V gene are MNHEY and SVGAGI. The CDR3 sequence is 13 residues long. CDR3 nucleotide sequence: TGTGCCAGCAGGATCCCCGGGATCGACGAGCAGTACTTC. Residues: CASRIPGIDEQYF.

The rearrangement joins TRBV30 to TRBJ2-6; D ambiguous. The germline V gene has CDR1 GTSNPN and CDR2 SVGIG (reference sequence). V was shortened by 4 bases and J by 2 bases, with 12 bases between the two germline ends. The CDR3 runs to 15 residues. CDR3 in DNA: TGTGCCTGGACCGCTCGGGCAGCTGGGGCCAACGTCCTGACTTTC. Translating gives CAWTARAAGANVLTF.

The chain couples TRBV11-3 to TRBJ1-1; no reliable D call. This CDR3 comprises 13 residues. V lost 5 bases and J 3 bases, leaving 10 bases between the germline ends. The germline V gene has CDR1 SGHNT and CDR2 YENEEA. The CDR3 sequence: CASSPRGYTEAFF. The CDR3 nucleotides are TGTGCCAGCAGCCCACGAGGGTACACTGAAGCTTTCTTT.

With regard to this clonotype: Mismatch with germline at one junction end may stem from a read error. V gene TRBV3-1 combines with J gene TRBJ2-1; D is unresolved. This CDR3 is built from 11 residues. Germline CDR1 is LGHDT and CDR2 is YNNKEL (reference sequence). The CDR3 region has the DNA TGTGCCAGCAGCGAGAATGACGAGCGGTTCTTC. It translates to CASSENDERFF.

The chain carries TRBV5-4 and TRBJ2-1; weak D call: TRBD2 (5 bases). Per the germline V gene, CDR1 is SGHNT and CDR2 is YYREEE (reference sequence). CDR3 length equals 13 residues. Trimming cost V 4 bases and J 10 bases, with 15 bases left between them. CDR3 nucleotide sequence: TGTGCCAGCAGCGAACACGTTACTAGGGAGCAGTTCTTC. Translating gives CASSEHVTREQFF.

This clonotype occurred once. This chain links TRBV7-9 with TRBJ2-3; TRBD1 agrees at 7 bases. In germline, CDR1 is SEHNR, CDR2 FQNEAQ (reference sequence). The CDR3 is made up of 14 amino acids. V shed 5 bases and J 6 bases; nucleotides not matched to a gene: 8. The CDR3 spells CASSPQGVADTQYF. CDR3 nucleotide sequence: TGTGCCAGCAGCCCCCAGGGGGTGGCGGATACGCAGTATTTT.

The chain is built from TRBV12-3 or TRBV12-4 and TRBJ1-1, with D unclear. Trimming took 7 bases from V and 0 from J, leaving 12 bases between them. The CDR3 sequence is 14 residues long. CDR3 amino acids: CASTVTVMNTEAFF. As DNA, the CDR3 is TGTGCCAGCACCGTGACGGTGATGAACACTGAAGCTTTCTTT.

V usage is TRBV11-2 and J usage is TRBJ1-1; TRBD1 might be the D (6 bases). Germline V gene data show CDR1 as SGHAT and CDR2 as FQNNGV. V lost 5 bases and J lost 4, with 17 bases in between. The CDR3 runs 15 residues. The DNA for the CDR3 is TGTGCCAGCAGCCCTTACAGGGATTGGGGCACTGAAGCTTTCTTT. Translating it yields CASSPYRDWGTEAFF.

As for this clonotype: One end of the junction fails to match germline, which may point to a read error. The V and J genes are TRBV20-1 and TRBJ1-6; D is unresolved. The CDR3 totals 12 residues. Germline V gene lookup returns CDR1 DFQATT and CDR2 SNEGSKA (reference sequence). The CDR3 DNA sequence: TGCAATGCTAGTCGGGCTCCTTCACCCCTCCACTTT. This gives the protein CNASRAPSPLHF.

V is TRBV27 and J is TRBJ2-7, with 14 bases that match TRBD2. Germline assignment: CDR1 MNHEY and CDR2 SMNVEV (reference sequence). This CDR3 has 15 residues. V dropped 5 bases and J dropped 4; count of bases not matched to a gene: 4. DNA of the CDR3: TGTGCCAGCAGTCCCGGGACTAGCGGGAGTTACGAGCAGTACGTC. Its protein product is CASSPGTSGSYEQYV.

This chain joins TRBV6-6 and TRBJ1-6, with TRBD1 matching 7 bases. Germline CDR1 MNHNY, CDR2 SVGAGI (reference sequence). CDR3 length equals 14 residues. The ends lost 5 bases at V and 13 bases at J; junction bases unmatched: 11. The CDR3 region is CASSPRQGLKPLHF. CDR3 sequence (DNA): TGTGCCAGCAGTCCCAGACAGGGTTTGAAGCCCCTCCACTTT.

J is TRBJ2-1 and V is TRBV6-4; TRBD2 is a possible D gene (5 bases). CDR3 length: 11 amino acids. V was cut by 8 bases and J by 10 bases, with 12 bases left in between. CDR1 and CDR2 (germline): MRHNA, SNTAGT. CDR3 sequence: CASEVRLEQFF. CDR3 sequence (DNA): TGTGCCAGCGAAGTAAGACTAGAGCAGTTCTTC.

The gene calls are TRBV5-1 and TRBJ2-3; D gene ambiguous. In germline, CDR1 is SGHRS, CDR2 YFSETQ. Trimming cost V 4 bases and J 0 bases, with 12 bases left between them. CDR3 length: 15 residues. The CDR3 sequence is CASSPGGTSTDTQYF. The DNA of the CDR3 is TGCGCCAGCAGCCCCGGCGGCACTAGCACAGATACGCAGTATTTT.

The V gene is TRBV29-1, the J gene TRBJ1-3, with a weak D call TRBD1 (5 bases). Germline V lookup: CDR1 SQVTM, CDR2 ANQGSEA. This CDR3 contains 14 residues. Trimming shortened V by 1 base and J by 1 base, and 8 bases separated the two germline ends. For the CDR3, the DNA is TGCAGCGTTGAAGTCACAGGTTCTGGAAACACCATATATTTT. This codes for CSVEVTGSGNTIYF.

CDR3 protein: CASSPSSGTSYNEQFF. DNA of the CDR3: TGTGCCAGCAGTCCATCTAGCGGGACCTCCTACAATGAGCAGTTCTTC. This rearrangement joins TRBV27 to TRBJ2-1, with 9 bases that match TRBD2. Germline-derived CDR1 and CDR2 are MNHEY and SMNVEV (reference sequence). J lost 0 bases, V lost 5 bases, and 5 bases had no gene match. The CDR3 sequence is 16 residues long.

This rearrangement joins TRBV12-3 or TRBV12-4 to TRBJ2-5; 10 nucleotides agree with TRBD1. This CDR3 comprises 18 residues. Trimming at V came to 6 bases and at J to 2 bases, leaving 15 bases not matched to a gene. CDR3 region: CASSRKAGTGEMQETQYF. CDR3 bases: TGTGCCAGCAGCCGAAAAGCCGGGACAGGGGAGATGCAAGAGACCCAGTACTTC.

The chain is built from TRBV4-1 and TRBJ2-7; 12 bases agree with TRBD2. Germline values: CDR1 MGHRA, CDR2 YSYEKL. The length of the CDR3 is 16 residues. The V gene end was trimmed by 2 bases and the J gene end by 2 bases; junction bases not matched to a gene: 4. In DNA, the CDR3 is TGCGCCAGCAGCCAACCTTCTAGCGGGGGGGCCTACGAGCAGTACTTC. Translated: CASSQPSSGGAYEQYF.

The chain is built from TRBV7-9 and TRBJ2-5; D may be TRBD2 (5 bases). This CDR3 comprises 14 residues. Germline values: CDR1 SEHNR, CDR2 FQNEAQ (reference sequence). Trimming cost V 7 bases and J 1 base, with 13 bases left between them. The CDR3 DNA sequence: TGTGCCAGCACCTCGTCGGGGATCCAAGAGACCCAGTACTTC. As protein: CASTSSGIQETQYF.

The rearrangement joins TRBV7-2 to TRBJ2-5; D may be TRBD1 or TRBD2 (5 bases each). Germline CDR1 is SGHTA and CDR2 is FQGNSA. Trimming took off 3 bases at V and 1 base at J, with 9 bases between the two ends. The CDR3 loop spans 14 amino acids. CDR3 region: CASSLGLAQETQYF. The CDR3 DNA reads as TGTGCCAGCAGCTTGGGGCTAGCCCAAGAGACCCAGTACTTC.